Listed below are T cell receptor beta chains from one sample, sequenced in a study of beta chain features in type 1 diabetes. Profiling relied on immunoSEQ multiplex PCR, and the TCRdb table lists in-frame clones only, not all of them. The sample includes about 160,000 clones, around 8.3% of them seen just once. The sequencing input was central memory CD4+ T cells from blood. These receptors came from a woman aged 18 to 35 with type 1 diabetes. CDR3s include the opening cysteine and the closing phenylalanine or tryptophan. The D gene is left open where the match is weak. For some rows the clone size is stated as once, few or many, or as a class when expanded; others skip it.

size	V	D	J	CDR3	DNA
.	TRBV7-3	TRBD2	TRBJ2-1	CASSPGTSGRRGEQFF	TGTGCCAGCAGCCCCGGGACTAGCGGGAGGAGGGGTGAGCAGTTCTTC
few	TRBV29-1	.	TRBJ2-6	CSVVPRSGANVLTF	TGCAGCGTCGTACCTAGGTCTGGGGCCAACGTCCTGACTTTC
.	TRBV19	TRBD2	TRBJ2-3	CASSIRPSGDTQYF	TGTGCCAGTAGTATTAGGCCTAGCGGGGATACGCAGTATTTT
.	TRBV28	TRBD1	TRBJ1-2	CASSLGTGQDYGYTF	TGTGCCAGCAGTTTGGGTACGGGACAGGACTATGGCTACACCTTC
few	TRBV5-1	TRBD1	TRBJ1-4	CASSPDREAEKLFF	TGCGCCAGCAGCCCGGACAGGGAGGCTGAAAAACTGTTTTTT
.	TRBV14	TRBD1	TRBJ2-2	CASSQQGAIAGELFF	TGTGCCAGCAGCCAACAGGGGGCGATTGCCGGGGAGCTGTTTTTT
.	TRBV7-9	.	TRBJ2-5	CASTPSSGTQYF	TGTGCCAGCACCCCGTCGAGTGGGACCCAGTACTTC
few	TRBV11-3	TRBD1	TRBJ2-1	CASSTRDRGFDNEQFF	TGTGCCAGCAGCACCCGAGACAGGGGTTTTGACAATGAGCAGTTCTTC
few	TRBV2	.	TRBJ2-7	CASGPSSYEQYF	TGTGCCAGCGGGCCGAGCTCCTACGAGCAGTACTTC
many	TRBV4-2	.	TRBJ2-2	CASSQVEGGELFF	TGTGCCAGCAGCCAAGTAGAGGGCGGGGAGCTGTTTTTT
.	TRBV6-5	.	TRBJ1-5	CASSADRMNQPQHF	TGTGCCAGCAGTGCAGACAGGATGAATCAGCCCCAGCATTTT
few	TRBV5-5	.	TRBJ2-3	CASSLLSGTDTQYF	TGTGCCAGCAGCTTGCTTAGCGGCACAGATACGCAGTATTTT
few	TRBV7-8	.	TRBJ1-2	CASSLARQGSYGYTF	TGTGCCAGCAGCTTAGCGAGGCAGGGCTCCTATGGCTACACCTTC
few	TRBV7-9	.	TRBJ1-1	CASSSRGNTEAFF	TGTGCCAGCAGCTCCAGGGGGAACACTGAAGCTTTCTTT
few	TRBV5-6	.	TRBJ1-2	CASSYGTPTYGYTF	TGTGCCAGCAGCTACGGGACACCTACCTATGGCTACACCTTC
.	TRBV30	TRBD2	TRBJ2-1	CAWGQTSGSYNEQFF	TGTGCCTGGGGCCAGACTAGCGGGAGCTACAATGAGCAGTTCTTC
.	TRBV13	.	TRBJ1-2	CASSRTGTGYTF	TGTGCCAGCAGCCGTACAGGGACTGGCTACACCTTC
.	TRBV7-2	.	TRBJ2-5	CASTRAGHYQETQYF	TGTGCCAGCACCCGGGCGGGGCACTATCAAGAGACCCAGTACTTC
few	TRBV6-4	.	TRBJ2-7	CASISGYEQYF	TGTGCCAGCATCTCGGGCTACGAGCAGTACTTC
many	TRBV18	TRBD1	TRBJ1-5	CASSEAQGAVQPQHF	TGTGCCAGCTCCGAGGCACAGGGGGCCGTTCAGCCCCAGCATTTT
few	TRBV7-2	TRBD1	TRBJ1-2	CASTIGGTGGRYTF	TGTGCCAGCACCATAGGCGGGACAGGGGGCCGGTACACCTTC